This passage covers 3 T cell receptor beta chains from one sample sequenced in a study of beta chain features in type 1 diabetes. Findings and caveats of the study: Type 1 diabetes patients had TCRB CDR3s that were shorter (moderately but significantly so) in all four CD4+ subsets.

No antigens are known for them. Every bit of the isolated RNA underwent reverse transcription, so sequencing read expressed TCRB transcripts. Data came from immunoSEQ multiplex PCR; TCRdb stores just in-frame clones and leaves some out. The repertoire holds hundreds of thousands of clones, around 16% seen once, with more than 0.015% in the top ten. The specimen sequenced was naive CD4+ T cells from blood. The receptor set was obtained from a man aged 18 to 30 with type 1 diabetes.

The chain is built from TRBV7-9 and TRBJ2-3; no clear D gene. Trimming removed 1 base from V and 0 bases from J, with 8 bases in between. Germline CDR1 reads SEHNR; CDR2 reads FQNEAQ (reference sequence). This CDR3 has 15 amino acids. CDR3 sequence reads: CASSLDGSSTDTQYF. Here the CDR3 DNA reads TGTGCCAGCAGCTTAGACGGTTCTAGCACAGATACGCAGTATTTT.

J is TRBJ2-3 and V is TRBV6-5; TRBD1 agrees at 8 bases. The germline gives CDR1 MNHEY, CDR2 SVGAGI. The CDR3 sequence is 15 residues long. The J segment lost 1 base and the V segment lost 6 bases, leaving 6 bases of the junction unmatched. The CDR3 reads CASRNQGARTDTQYF. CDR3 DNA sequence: TGTGCCAGCAGAAATCAGGGGGCGCGCACAGATACGCAGTATTTT.

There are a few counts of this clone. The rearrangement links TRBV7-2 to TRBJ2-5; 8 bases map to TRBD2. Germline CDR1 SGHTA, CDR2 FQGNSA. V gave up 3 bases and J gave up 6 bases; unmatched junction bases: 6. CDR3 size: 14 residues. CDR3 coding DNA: TGTGCCAGCAGCTTTGCGGGGGGCCCAAAGACCCAGTACTTC. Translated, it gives CASSFAGGPKTQYF.